One T cell receptor (beta chain) is described in this entry. What it binds is unknown. The entry originates in a study of vaccination and CD4 T cells after COVID-19. In the study overall: Between diagnosis and the drawing of post-COVID samples lay a median roughly 91 days (range 35 to 161). Stimulation of the cells used overlapping spike peptide pools from SARS-CoV-2 and from the common cold coronaviruses HCoV-NL63, HCoV-OC43 and HCoV-229E.

CDR1 and CDR2 (germline): MNHNS, SASEGT. V lost 7 bases, J lost 10 bases, and 15 bases stayed unmatched. This CDR3 spans 15 amino acids. Cultured CD4+ T cell DNA was sequenced using the Oncomine TCR Beta short-read assay. The authors extracted genomic DNA from cultured CD4+ T cells. In TCRdb, the PCR reads were re-called with MiXCR into one record per CDR3 protein. The data hold roughly 9,800 distinct CDR3 sequences, with 45% observed a single time. Treatment given: roughly 11-day PBMC culture with coronavirus spike peptide pools or control peptides (ViraFEST assay). The chain carries TRBV6-1 and TRBJ2-2; TRBD2 matches at 7 bases. Sample: CD4+ T cells from blood, cultured in vitro. The clonotype originates from a human donor who had recovered from COVID-19. The CDR3, as DNA: TGTGCCAGCATTACGAGGGAGGGGCTTATGTTGGAGCTGTTTTTT. This gives the protein CASITREGLMLELFF.